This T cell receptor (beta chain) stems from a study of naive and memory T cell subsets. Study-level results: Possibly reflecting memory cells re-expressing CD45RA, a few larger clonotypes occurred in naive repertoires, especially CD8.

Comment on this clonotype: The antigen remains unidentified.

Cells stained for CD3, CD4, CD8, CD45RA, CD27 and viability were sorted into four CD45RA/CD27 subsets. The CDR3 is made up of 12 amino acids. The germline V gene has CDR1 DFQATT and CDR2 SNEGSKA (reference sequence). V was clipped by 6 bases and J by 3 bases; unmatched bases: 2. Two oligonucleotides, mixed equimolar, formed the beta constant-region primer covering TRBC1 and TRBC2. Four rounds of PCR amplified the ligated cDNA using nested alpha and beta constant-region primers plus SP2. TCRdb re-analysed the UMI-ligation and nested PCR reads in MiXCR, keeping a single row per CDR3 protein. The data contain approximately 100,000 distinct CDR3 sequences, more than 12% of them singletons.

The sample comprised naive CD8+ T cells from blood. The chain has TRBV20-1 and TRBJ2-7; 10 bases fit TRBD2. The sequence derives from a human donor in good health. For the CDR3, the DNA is TGCAGTGCCGCTAGCGGGGGCTACGAGCAGTACTTC. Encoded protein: CSAASGGYEQYF.